The next 9 T cell receptor beta chains were all read from a single sample in a study of breast tumors, draining lymph nodes, adjacent tissues. The lymph nodes were axillary draining lymph nodes from breast cancer patients. From the multiplex PCR reads, TCRdb called clonotypes with MiXCR, one entry per CDR3 protein. The data contain about 230,000 distinct CDR3 sequences, about 30% of them singletons. Sequenced input: axillary lymph node tissue. The receptor set was obtained from a female donor with breast cancer. Some clones in this sample may be carry-over from other donors' samples.

This clonotype was counted only a few times. The V call is TRBV11-3, the J call TRBJ1-1, with D perhaps TRBD1 (6 bases). The V end was cut by 1 base, the J end by 1 base, with 16 bases between. Germline V CDR1 and CDR2: SGHNT, YENEEA. The CDR3 has 17 amino acids. The CDR3 DNA reads TGTGCCAGCAGCTTAGCTACAGGGAGAGTGGGGAACACTGAAGCTTTCTTT. Its translation is CASSLATGRVGNTEAFF.

This clonotype was seen at least ten times. Here the CDR3 DNA reads TGTGCCAGCAGCTTAGGGACCCCCGGAGCGGGAGGGTACGAGCAGTACTTC. It encodes CASSLGTPGAGGYEQYF. The chain uses TRBV7-3 and TRBJ2-7, with 10 bases matching TRBD2. The V segment lost 2 bases and the J segment 4 bases; nucleotides outside the gene matches: 11. Germline CDR1 reads SGHTA; CDR2 reads FQGTGA. The CDR3 is 17 amino acids. Based on the CDR3 plus reference TRBV7-3 and TRBJ2-7, the full variable domain is GAGVSQTPSNKVTEKGKYVELRCDPISGHTALYWYRQSLGQGPEFLIYFQGTGAADDSGLPNDRFFAVRPEGSVSTLKIQRTERGDSAVYLCASSLGTPGAGGYEQYFGPGTRLTVT.

There are many counts of this clonotype. CDR3: CASSPRDTGTDTQYF. For the CDR3, the DNA is TGTGCCAGTAGTCCAAGGGACACAGGCACAGATACGCAGTATTTT. This rearrangement joins TRBV19 to TRBJ2-3; TRBD1 is a possible D gene (6 bases). The germline V gene has CDR1 LNHDA and CDR2 SQIVND (reference sequence). This CDR3 region has 15 residues. The V gene lost 5 bases and the J gene lost 1 base, with 13 bases spanning the gap.

This clonotype showed up just a few times. CDR3 amino acids: CASMVSVSGENTEAFF. CDR3 in DNA: TGTGCCAGTATGGTGTCGGTTTCTGGGGAGAACACTGAAGCTTTCTTT. This chain uses TRBV19 with TRBJ1-1, with D hard to call. CDR1 is LNHDA and CDR2 is SQIVND in the germline V gene (reference sequence). The CDR3 sequence is 16 residues long. V was clipped by 7 bases and J by 1 base, with 19 bases between them.

This clonotype came up many times. J is TRBJ2-5 and V is TRBV7-2, with TRBD2 as a possible D gene (7 bases). The CDR3 consists of 15 residues. Germline V gene lookup returns CDR1 SGHTA and CDR2 FQGNSA. V dropped 5 bases and J dropped 1 base, with 14 bases sitting between them. CDR3 bases: TGTGCCAGCAGCCCGGGGGCTAGCGGCCAAGAGACCCAGTACTTC. As protein: CASSPGASGQETQYF.

This clonotype was counted ten times or more. This rearrangement joins TRBV29-1 to TRBJ1-1; the D gene is possibly TRBD1 (6 bases). Germline CDR1 and CDR2: SQVTM and ANQGSEA. The ends were cut back, 4 bases at V and 6 bases at J, with 12 bases in the middle. The length of the CDR3 is 12 residues. The CDR3 protein is CSVARGSAEAFF. The CDR3 DNA reads TGCAGCGTTGCAAGGGGGTCCGCTGAAGCTTTCTTT. The entire variable domain, with the rest obtained from reference TRBV29-1 and TRBJ1-1, is as follows: SAVISQKPSRDICQRGTSLTIQCQVDSQVTMMFWYRQQPGQSLTLIATANQGSEATYESGFVIDKFPISRPNLTFSTLTVSNMSPEDSSIYLCSVARGSAEAFFGQGTRLTVV.

This clonotype was found many times. The V call is TRBV5-4, the J call TRBJ2-7, with TRBD1 matching over 7 bases. The V gene end was trimmed by 4 bases and the J gene end by 4 bases; junction bases not matched to a gene: 23. The V gene's germline CDR1 is SGHNT and CDR2 YYREEE (reference sequence). The CDR3 spans 19 residues. CDR3 protein: CASSRYPGQLRYVGYEQYF. CDR3 DNA sequence: TGTGCCAGCAGCCGCTATCCGGGACAGCTCCGATATGTTGGGTACGAGCAGTACTTC. Based on the CDR3 plus reference TRBV5-4 and TRBJ2-7, the full variable domain is ETGVTQSPTHLIKTRGQQVTLRCSSQSGHNTVSWYQQALGQGPQFIFQYYREEENGRGNFPPRFSGLQFPNYSSELNVNALELDDSALYLCASSRYPGQLRYVGYEQYFGPGTRLTVT.

This clonotype has a count of ten or more. This chain links TRBV24-1 with TRBJ1-2; the D gene is possibly TRBD1 (6 bases). Germline V gene data show CDR1 as KGHDR and CDR2 as SFDVKD. Trimming pared 4 bases from V and 2 bases from J, leaving 10 bases between. There are 14 residues in the CDR3. The CDR3 region has the DNA TGTGCCACCAGTGACTGGGACACGAACTATGGCTACACCTTC. This sequence encodes CATSDWDTNYGYTF.

At least ten counts were recorded for this clonotype. The rearrangement uses TRBV5-1 and TRBJ2-3; TRBD2 might be the D (6 bases). CDR3 length: 15 amino acids. Germline CDR1 SGHRS, CDR2 YFSETQ. V was pared by 0 bases and J by 4 bases, with 12 bases between. The DNA of the CDR3 is TGCGCCAGCAGCTTGGAGGGCGGGATGGCAGATACGCAGTATTTT. Residues: CASSLEGGMADTQYF.